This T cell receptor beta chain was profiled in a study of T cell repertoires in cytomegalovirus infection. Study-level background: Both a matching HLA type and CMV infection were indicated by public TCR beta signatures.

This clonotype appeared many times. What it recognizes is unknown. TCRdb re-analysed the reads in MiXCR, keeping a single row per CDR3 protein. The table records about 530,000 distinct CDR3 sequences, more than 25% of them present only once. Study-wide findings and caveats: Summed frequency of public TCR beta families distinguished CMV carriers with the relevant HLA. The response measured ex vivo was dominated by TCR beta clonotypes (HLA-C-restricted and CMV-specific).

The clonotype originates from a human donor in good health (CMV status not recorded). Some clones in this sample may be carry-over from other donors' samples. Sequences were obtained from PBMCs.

Here the CDR3 reads CASTKVPPGQGANEQFF. DNA of the CDR3: TGTGCCAGCACCAAAGTCCCCCCGGGACAGGGGGCGAATGAGCAGTTCTTC. The chain links TRBV7-8 to TRBJ2-1, with 12 bases identical to TRBD1. V gave up 7 bases and J gave up 7 bases; unmatched junction bases: 14. This CDR3 is 17 amino acids long. From germline, CDR1 is SGHVS and CDR2 FQNEAQ.